This entry describes one TCR beta chain. No antigen is known for it. These data originate in a study of OX40 agonist ivuxolimab in advanced cancers. The wider study: Patients received the agonistic anti-OX40 (CD134) antibody ivuxolimab. Intravenous ivuxolimab was administered to patients every 2 weeks at 0.01 to 10 mg/kg. About 42% of patients had received prior checkpoint inhibitor therapy.

Sequencing was performed with immunoSEQ multiplex PCR; in TCRdb, only in-frame clones are kept and a portion is missing. This table has roughly 80,000 clones, 89% appearing once. Overall study results and limits: CD8+ T cells showed, on average, more clonal expansion than CD4+ cells.

Sequencing was performed on CD4+ or CD8+ T cells sorted from blood, taken in a trial of the OX40 agonist ivuxolimab. The origin of this receptor is an adult with an advanced solid tumor such as melanoma, head and neck, liver or kidney cancer.

As DNA, the CDR3 is TGTGCTAGTGGTTTGGTACCCGGAACTGAAGCTTTCTTT. It specifies CASGLVPGTEAFF. This sequence joins TRBV12-5 and TRBJ1-1; no clear D gene. This CDR3 comprises 13 residues. In germline, CDR1 is LGHNT, CDR2 FRNRAP. V was clipped by 0 bases and J by 5 bases, with 7 bases between them.